The clone carrying this TCR beta chain was found many times. TCRdb itself ran the PCR reads through MiXCR, one entry per CDR3 protein. The table includes 40,000 to 45,000 distinct CDR3 sequences, about a fifth detected once. CDR3 length equals 14 residues. V was trimmed by 5 bases and J by 1 base, leaving 11 bases between them. Germline V gives CDR1 SEHNR, CDR2 FQNEAQ (reference sequence). This entry is derived from a study of molecular identifiers for immune sequencing clone quantification. The chain uses TRBV7-9 and TRBJ1-1; D is unclear. The sequenced sample was naive CD8+ T cells from blood, with Jurkat cell RNA spiked in. Subset described: FACS-sorted CD8+CD4-CCR7+CD45RA+ naive T cells. This clonotype was sampled from a human donor in good health. Some libraries in this study had Jurkat cell RNA spiked in. The CDR3 protein is CASSQAGRNTEAFF. CDR3 coding DNA: TGTGCCAGCAGCCAGGCCGGCAGGAACACTGAAGCTTTCTTT.